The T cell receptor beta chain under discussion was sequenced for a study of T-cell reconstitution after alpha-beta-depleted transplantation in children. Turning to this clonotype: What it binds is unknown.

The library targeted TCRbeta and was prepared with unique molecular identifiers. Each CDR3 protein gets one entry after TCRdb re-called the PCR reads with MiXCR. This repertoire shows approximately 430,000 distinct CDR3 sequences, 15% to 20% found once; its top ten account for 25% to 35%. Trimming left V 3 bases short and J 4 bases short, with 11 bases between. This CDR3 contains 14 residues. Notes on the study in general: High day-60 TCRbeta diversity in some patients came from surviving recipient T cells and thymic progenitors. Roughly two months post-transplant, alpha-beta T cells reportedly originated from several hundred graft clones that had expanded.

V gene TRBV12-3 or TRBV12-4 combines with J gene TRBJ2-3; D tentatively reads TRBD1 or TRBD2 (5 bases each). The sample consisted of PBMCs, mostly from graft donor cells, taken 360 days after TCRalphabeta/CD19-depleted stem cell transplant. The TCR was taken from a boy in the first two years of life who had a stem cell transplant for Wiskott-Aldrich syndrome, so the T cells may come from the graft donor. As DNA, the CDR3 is TGTGCCAGCAGTTTCTCGGGACGTGCAGATACGCAGTATTTT. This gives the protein CASSFSGRADTQYF.